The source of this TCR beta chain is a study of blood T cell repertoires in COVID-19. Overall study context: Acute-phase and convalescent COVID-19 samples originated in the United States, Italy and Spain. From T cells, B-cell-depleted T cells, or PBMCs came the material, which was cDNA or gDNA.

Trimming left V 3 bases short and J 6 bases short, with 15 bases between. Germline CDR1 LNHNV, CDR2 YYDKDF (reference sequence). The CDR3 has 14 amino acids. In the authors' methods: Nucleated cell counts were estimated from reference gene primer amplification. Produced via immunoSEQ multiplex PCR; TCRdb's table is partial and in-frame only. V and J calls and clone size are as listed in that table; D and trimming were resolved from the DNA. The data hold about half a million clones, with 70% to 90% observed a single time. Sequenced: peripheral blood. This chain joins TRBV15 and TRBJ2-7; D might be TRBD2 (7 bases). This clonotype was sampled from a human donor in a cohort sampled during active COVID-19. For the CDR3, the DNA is TGTGCCACCAGCAGGGGAGGGGGATCGGGCGAGCAGTACTTC. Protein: CATSRGGGSGEQYF.